This TCR beta chain was identified in a study of regulatory T cells in long-lasting Graves disease. Across the study: Antithyroid drug use was under 3 months in newly diagnosed Graves' patients.

This clonotype showed up many times. CDR3-region Arm-PCR and iRepertoire HTBI primers produced the TCR beta libraries. TCRdb passed the multiplex PCR reads through MiXCR, listing each CDR3 protein once. Of 450,000 to 700,000 distinct CDR3 sequences listed, approximately 13% were seen once; the top ten hold 10%. Sample time point: newly diagnosed GD, antithyroid drugs for less than 3 months. Isolated PBMC RNA provided the starting material for the TCR library. Trimming took off 1 base at V and 2 bases at J, with 9 bases between the two ends. The CDR3 consists of 14 residues. Germline CDR1 MDHEN, CDR2 SYDVKM. These data also featured in a second study, about T cells in Graves' hyperthyroidism and ophthalmopathy.

V usage is TRBV28 and J usage is TRBJ2-7; D unclear. The origin of this receptor is a man aged 25 to 40 with Graves disease. Here the sequenced sample was peripheral blood mononuclear cells (PBMCs), taken at new diagnosis, from a patient treated with antithyroid drugs. DNA for the CDR3: TGTGCCAGCAGTTTATTTAGAGGCGCCTACGAGCAGTACTTC. Protein: CASSLFRGAYEQYF.